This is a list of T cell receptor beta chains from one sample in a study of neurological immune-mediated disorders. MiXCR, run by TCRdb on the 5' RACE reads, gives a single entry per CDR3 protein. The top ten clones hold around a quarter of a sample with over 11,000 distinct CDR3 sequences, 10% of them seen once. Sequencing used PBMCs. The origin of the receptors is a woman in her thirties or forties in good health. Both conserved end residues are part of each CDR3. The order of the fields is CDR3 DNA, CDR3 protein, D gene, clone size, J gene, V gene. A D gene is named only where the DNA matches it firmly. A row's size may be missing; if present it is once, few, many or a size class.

CDR3nt: TGTGCCAGCAGTGGTGGGCCCCAGCATTTT
CDR3aa: CASSGGPQHF
d_gene: NA
abundance: many
j_gene: TRBJ1-5
v_gene: TRBV28

CDR3nt: TGCGCCAGCAGCTTAGGGGGCCTTCCCGAGACCCAGTACTTC
CDR3aa: CASSLGGLPETQYF
d_gene: TRBD1
abundance: many
j_gene: TRBJ2-5
v_gene: TRBV5-1

CDR3nt: TGTGCCAGCAGTTACTCGGGGGGACTAGCAAACCCGAGCTCCTACGAGCAGTACTTC
CDR3aa: CASSYSGGLANPSSYEQYF
d_gene: TRBD2
abundance: many
j_gene: TRBJ2-7
v_gene: TRBV6-5

CDR3nt: TGTGCCATCACCCGACACAGAGAGAACAATGAGCAGTTCTTC
CDR3aa: CAITRHRENNEQFF
d_gene: NA
abundance: many
j_gene: TRBJ2-1
v_gene: TRBV10-3

CDR3nt: TGCGCCAGCAGTGAAGGGCTAGCAAGTGAGCAGTTCTTC
CDR3aa: CASSEGLASEQFF
d_gene: NA
abundance: few
j_gene: TRBJ2-1
v_gene: TRBV10-1

CDR3nt: TGCAGTGCTCGCCCAGGGCTAGCGGGAAGGAATGAGCAGTTCTTC
CDR3aa: CSARPGLAGRNEQFF
d_gene: TRBD2
abundance: many
j_gene: TRBJ2-1
v_gene: TRBV20-1

CDR3nt: TGCGCCAGCAGCCCTGGACATAGCAATCAGCCCCAGCATTTT
CDR3aa: CASSPGHSNQPQHF
d_gene: NA
abundance: many
j_gene: TRBJ1-5
v_gene: TRBV4-1

CDR3nt: TGTGCCAGCAGCGCCGCCGGGGGGGTGAACACTGAAGCTTTCTTT
CDR3aa: CASSAAGGVNTEAFF
d_gene: NA
abundance: many
j_gene: TRBJ1-1
v_gene: TRBV7-2

CDR3nt: TGTGCCAGCAACCGGGACGGTGGTCTGGGAGCCAACGTCCTGACTTTC
CDR3aa: CASNRDGGLGANVLTF
d_gene: NA
abundance: many
j_gene: TRBJ2-6
v_gene: TRBV28

CDR3nt: TGCAGTGCTAGAGGAGGAGGGAAAGAGGATGGCTACACCTTC
CDR3aa: CSARGGGKEDGYTF
d_gene: NA
abundance: medium-sized
j_gene: TRBJ1-2
v_gene: TRBV20-1

CDR3nt: TGTGCCAGCAGTTACCTACTGCTGAGCGGGAGGGCCCGCACAGATACGCAGTATTTT
CDR3aa: CASSYLLLSGRARTDTQYF
d_gene: TRBD2
abundance: many
j_gene: TRBJ2-3
v_gene: TRBV7-7

CDR3nt: TGTGCCAGCAGTTACTCCTCCGTCGCCCGTGGATCCGAGCAGTACTTC
CDR3aa: CASSYSSVARGSEQYF
d_gene: NA
abundance: many
j_gene: TRBJ2-7
v_gene: TRBV6-2/TRBV6-3

CDR3nt: TGTGCCAGCAGCCTAGGGGCAGGGGTAAACACCGGGGAGCTGTTTTTT
CDR3aa: CASSLGAGVNTGELFF
d_gene: NA
abundance: many
j_gene: TRBJ2-2
v_gene: TRBV7-3

CDR3nt: TGCAGTGCTAGAGATCGGACTAGCGGGAGTATAGCCGAGCAGTTCTTC
CDR3aa: CSARDRTSGSIAEQFF
d_gene: TRBD2
abundance: many
j_gene: TRBJ2-1
v_gene: TRBV20-1

CDR3nt: TGTGCCAGCAGCTTAGCTGGGCTAGCGGCCAGCTCCTACGAGCAGTACTTC
CDR3aa: CASSLAGLAASSYEQYF
d_gene: TRBD2
abundance: many
j_gene: TRBJ2-7
v_gene: TRBV7-9

CDR3nt: TGTGCCATCAGTGAGTCGATGGGGGCCGCTGAAGCTTTCTTT
CDR3aa: CAISESMGAAEAFF
d_gene: NA
abundance: many
j_gene: TRBJ1-1
v_gene: TRBV10-3

CDR3nt: TGTGCCAGCAGCTCCGACACCGGGGAGCTGTTTTTT
CDR3aa: CASSSDTGELFF
d_gene: NA
abundance: many
j_gene: TRBJ2-2
v_gene: TRBV7-8

CDR3nt: TGCGCCAGCAGCCTAGGGATCGACTCCTACAATGAGCAGTTCTTC
CDR3aa: CASSLGIDSYNEQFF
d_gene: NA
abundance: many
j_gene: TRBJ2-1
v_gene: TRBV4-1

CDR3nt: TGTGCCAGCAGTGCCAGCGCCTACGAGCAGTACTTC
CDR3aa: CASSASAYEQYF
d_gene: NA
abundance: NA
j_gene: TRBJ2-7
v_gene: TRBV6-6

CDR3nt: TGTGCCAGCAGCCCCCCAATTACAGGGGGTAATTTGTTCTTC
CDR3aa: CASSPPITGGNLFF
d_gene: TRBD1
abundance: many
j_gene: TRBJ2-1
v_gene: TRBV7-8

CDR3nt: TGTGCCAGCAGTCTAAATAATGAGCCCCAGCATTTT
CDR3aa: CASSLNNEPQHF
d_gene: NA
abundance: medium-sized
j_gene: TRBJ1-5
v_gene: TRBV12-3/TRBV12-4

CDR3nt: TGCGCCAGCAGCTTGTCCGTCGTCAGTTCCATTAACTATGGCTACACCTTC
CDR3aa: CASSLSVVSSINYGYTF
d_gene: NA
abundance: many
j_gene: TRBJ1-2
v_gene: TRBV5-1

CDR3nt: TGTGCCAGCAGCGGACGGCCCTCGAGTCTCAGCAGTGAGACCCAGTACTTC
CDR3aa: CASSGRPSSLSSETQYF
d_gene: NA
abundance: many
j_gene: TRBJ2-5
v_gene: TRBV9

CDR3nt: TGTGCCAGCAGTTTAGGTAATGAGCAGTTCTTC
CDR3aa: CASSLGNEQFF
d_gene: NA
abundance: many
j_gene: TRBJ2-1
v_gene: TRBV6-2/TRBV6-3

CDR3nt: TGTGCCATCAGTGAGTCGATTGCGGGACCCACAGATACGCAGTATTTT
CDR3aa: CAISESIAGPTDTQYF
d_gene: NA
abundance: once
j_gene: TRBJ2-3
v_gene: TRBV10-3

CDR3nt: TGTGCCAGCAGCCCCGGGGCTGGGGCCAACGTCCTGACTTTC
CDR3aa: CASSPGAGANVLTF
d_gene: NA
abundance: medium-sized
j_gene: TRBJ2-6
v_gene: TRBV5-4

CDR3nt: TGCAGTGCTAGGGCCCCCGGGACTACCTACAATGAGCAGTTCTTC
CDR3aa: CSARAPGTTYNEQFF
d_gene: TRBD2
abundance: many
j_gene: TRBJ2-1
v_gene: TRBV20-1

CDR3nt: TGTGCCAGCAGCCGTCGACAACTAAGCTCCTATAATTCACCCCTCCACTTT
CDR3aa: CASSRRQLSSYNSPLHF
d_gene: NA
abundance: many
j_gene: TRBJ1-6
v_gene: TRBV14

CDR3nt: TGTGCCAGCAGCTTGAGGGATTGGAATTCACCCCTCCACTTT
CDR3aa: CASSLRDWNSPLHF
d_gene: NA
abundance: many
j_gene: TRBJ1-6
v_gene: TRBV11-1

CDR3nt: TGTGCCAGCAGTCTCACAGGGACACAGCCCCAGCATTTT
CDR3aa: CASSLTGTQPQHF
d_gene: NA
abundance: few
j_gene: TRBJ1-5
v_gene: TRBV28

CDR3nt: TGTGCCAGCAGCTTATTACGGGACTGGCCATCCTACAATGAGCAGTTCTTC
CDR3aa: CASSLLRDWPSYNEQFF
d_gene: NA
abundance: many
j_gene: TRBJ2-1
v_gene: TRBV11-2

CDR3nt: TGTGCCAGTAGTATGCCCGACGGGACCTTCCAAGAGACCCAGTACTTC
CDR3aa: CASSMPDGTFQETQYF
d_gene: NA
abundance: many
j_gene: TRBJ2-5
v_gene: TRBV19

CDR3nt: TGTGCCAGCAGTCCAATACTCAGGGGCCTGAGCTCCTACGAGCAGTACTTC
CDR3aa: CASSPILRGLSSYEQYF
d_gene: NA
abundance: many
j_gene: TRBJ2-7
v_gene: TRBV28

CDR3nt: TGTGCCAGCAGCTCACCCGGGACTACCAATGAGCAGTTCTTC
CDR3aa: CASSSPGTTNEQFF
d_gene: TRBD2
abundance: NA
j_gene: TRBJ2-1
v_gene: TRBV5-6

CDR3nt: TGTGCCAGCAGCATCTCCACATTGCTCTACGAGCAGTACTTC
CDR3aa: CASSISTLLYEQYF
d_gene: NA
abundance: many
j_gene: TRBJ2-7
v_gene: TRBV11-2

CDR3nt: TGCGCCAGCAGCTTTCCTAGCGGGAGTCAAATGACAGATACGCAGTATTTT
CDR3aa: CASSFPSGSQMTDTQYF
d_gene: TRBD2
abundance: many
j_gene: TRBJ2-3
v_gene: TRBV5-1

CDR3nt: TGTGCCAGCAGTGCCTCTAGCGGGGTGGGGAATGAGCAGTTCTTC
CDR3aa: CASSASSGVGNEQFF
d_gene: TRBD2
abundance: many
j_gene: TRBJ2-1
v_gene: TRBV6-5

CDR3nt: TGTGCCAGCAGCCCCCCGACCAGCAGACGAAATGAAAAACTGTTTTTT
CDR3aa: CASSPPTSRRNEKLFF
d_gene: NA
abundance: many
j_gene: TRBJ1-4
v_gene: TRBV3-1

CDR3nt: TGCAGCGTTGTAGGACAGGGAGGCCCTAGCTATGAGCAGTTCTTC
CDR3aa: CSVVGQGGPSYEQFF
d_gene: TRBD1
abundance: medium-sized
j_gene: TRBJ2-1
v_gene: TRBV29-1

CDR3nt: TGCGCCAGCAGCTTGGGGGGCTATGGCTACACCTTC
CDR3aa: CASSLGGYGYTF
d_gene: NA
abundance: many
j_gene: TRBJ1-2
v_gene: TRBV5-1

CDR3nt: TGCAGTGCCCCTCCTAGCGGGGTACAAGAGACCCAGTACTTC
CDR3aa: CSAPPSGVQETQYF
d_gene: TRBD2
abundance: many
j_gene: TRBJ2-5
v_gene: TRBV20-1

CDR3nt: TGTGCCAGCAGCTTCGGGCAGGGTGGTGAAAAACTGTTTTTT
CDR3aa: CASSFGQGGEKLFF
d_gene: NA
abundance: medium-sized
j_gene: TRBJ1-4
v_gene: TRBV5-8

CDR3nt: TGTGCCAGCAGCGTAGCCGGGGCCTCACGTGAACGCTTCTTC
CDR3aa: CASSVAGASRERFF
d_gene: NA
abundance: many
j_gene: TRBJ2-1
v_gene: TRBV9

CDR3nt: TGTGCCAGCACCCAGACGGGACGAATTGCAACTAATGAAAAACTGTTTTTT
CDR3aa: CASTQTGRIATNEKLFF
d_gene: NA
abundance: many
j_gene: TRBJ1-4
v_gene: TRBV6-5

CDR3nt: TGTGCCAGCAGCCAAGATTGGGTCTCCTACAATGAGCAGTTCTTC
CDR3aa: CASSQDWVSYNEQFF
d_gene: NA
abundance: many
j_gene: TRBJ2-1
v_gene: TRBV4-2

CDR3nt: TGTGCCAGCAGCGACAACCCGGGACTAAAGGCCTACAATGAGCAGTTCTTC
CDR3aa: CASSDNPGLKAYNEQFF
d_gene: TRBD2
abundance: many
j_gene: TRBJ2-1
v_gene: TRBV9

CDR3nt: TGTGCCAGCAGTCGAGACCGGATCTATGGCTACACCTTC
CDR3aa: CASSRDRIYGYTF
d_gene: NA
abundance: many
j_gene: TRBJ1-2
v_gene: TRBV12-3/TRBV12-4

CDR3nt: TGTGCCAGCAGCTTTCCCGGGACCCGACCGGAGACCCAGTACTTC
CDR3aa: CASSFPGTRPETQYF
d_gene: NA
abundance: many
j_gene: TRBJ2-5
v_gene: TRBV7-9

CDR3nt: TGTGCCAGCAGCGTTGGCCGGACAGACTATGGCTACACCTTC
CDR3aa: CASSVGRTDYGYTF
d_gene: NA
abundance: many
j_gene: TRBJ1-2
v_gene: TRBV7-2

CDR3nt: TGTGCCAGCAGCTTGACAGGGACCTACGAGCAGTACTTC
CDR3aa: CASSLTGTYEQYF
d_gene: NA
abundance: many
j_gene: TRBJ2-7
v_gene: TRBV5-8

CDR3nt: TGCGCCAGCAGTGTGGGCAAGCGGGTTTATGATGAGCAGTTCTTC
CDR3aa: CASSVGKRVYDEQFF
d_gene: NA
abundance: many
j_gene: TRBJ2-1
v_gene: TRBV10-1

CDR3nt: TGTGCCAGCAGCTTGGGAGGACAGGGGGTGCTATTAAGCTATGGCTACACCTTC
CDR3aa: CASSLGGQGVLLSYGYTF
d_gene: TRBD1
abundance: many
j_gene: TRBJ1-2
v_gene: TRBV5-6

CDR3nt: TGTGCCAGCACCAAAGGGACAGGGAGGGTCGAGCAGTACTTC
CDR3aa: CASTKGTGRVEQYF
d_gene: TRBD1
abundance: many
j_gene: TRBJ2-7
v_gene: TRBV2